The 26 T cell receptor beta chains presented below share a single source sample, sequenced in a study of blood T cell repertoires in COVID-19. Sequenced by immunoSEQ multiplex PCR; TCRdb stores in-frame clones only, minus some. The data show around 50,000 clones, around 80% seen once. What was sequenced was PBMCs or T cells enriched from blood (not recorded which). The source is a woman between 45 and 65 years old with acute COVID-19.

This chain uses TRBV5-1 with TRBJ1-2; TRBD1 matches at 7 bases. The trim removed 4 bases at V and 0 bases at J, leaving 6 bases unmatched. The V gene's germline CDR1 is SGHRS and CDR2 YFSETQ. The CDR3 is 15 amino acids. The CDR3 region is CASSPGDSSNYGYTF. The CDR3 bases are TGCGCCAGCAGCCCCGGGGACAGCTCTAACTATGGCTACACCTTC. The complete variable domain, with remaining parts taken from reference TRBV5-1 and TRBJ1-2, reads KAGVTQTPRYLIKTRGQQVTLSCSPISGHRSVSWYQQTPGQGLQFLFEYFSETQRNKGNFPGRFSGRQFSNSRSEMNVSTLELGDSALYLCASSPGDSSNYGYTFGSGTRLTVV.

V is TRBV28 and J is TRBJ2-2, with D possibly matching TRBD1 (5 bases). CDR3 length: 14 amino acids. CDR1 MDHEN and CDR2 SYDVKM come from the germline V gene. V shed 4 bases and J shed 5 bases, with 11 bases lying between them. In DNA form, the CDR3 reads TGTGCCAGCAGTTCGCAGGGTGGGACCGGGGAGCTGTTTTTT. Residues: CASSSQGGTGELFF. The full variable domain, rest sourced from reference TRBV28 and TRBJ2-2, is DVKVTQSSRYLVKRTGEKVFLECVQDMDHENMFWYRQDPGLGLRLIYFSYDVKMKEKGDIPEGYSVSREKKERFSLILESASTNQTSMYLCASSSQGGTGELFFGEGSRLTVL.

J is TRBJ1-4 and V is TRBV7-9; 8 nucleotides line up with TRBD1. The CDR3 has 13 amino acids. Germline-derived CDR1 and CDR2 are SEHNR and FQNEAQ (reference sequence). With 5 bases clipped from V and 8 bases from J, the junction kept 4 bases outside the gene matches. The CDR3 DNA reads TGTGCCAGCAGCGGCACAGGGGGAGAAAAACTGTTTTTT. Its protein product is CASSGTGGEKLFF.

The chain is built from TRBV12-3 or TRBV12-4 and TRBJ2-5, with 9 bases identical to TRBD1. The CDR3 has 13 amino acids. Losses at the gene ends were 5 bases for V and 4 bases for J; bases not matched to a gene: 2. CDR3 loop: CASSPTGGETQYF. As DNA, the CDR3 is TGTGCCAGCAGTCCGACAGGGGGAGAGACCCAGTACTTC.

This clone turned up a few times. The chain has TRBV10-3 and TRBJ1-1; weak D call: TRBD1 (5 bases). The CDR3 runs to 16 residues. CDR1 ENHRY and CDR2 SYGVKD come from the germline V gene. V lost 2 bases and J 2 bases, leaving 15 bases between the germline ends. As DNA, the CDR3 is TGTGCCATCAGTGAGGATCCCCCAGGGACTAACACTGAAGCTTTCTTT. Its translation is CAISEDPPGTNTEAFF.

The genes are TRBV10-1 and TRBJ1-1; 9 bases map to TRBD1. From germline, CDR1 is WNHNN and CDR2 SYGVQD (reference sequence). CDR3 length: 15 amino acids. After removal of 0 bases from V and 5 bases from J, the junction contained 4 bases not matched to a gene. The CDR3 region is CASSESGTGRTEAFF. In DNA, the CDR3 is TGCGCCAGCAGTGAGTCGGGGACAGGGAGGACTGAAGCTTTCTTT.

The table lists this clone with a count of one. V usage is TRBV25-1 and J usage is TRBJ1-2, with D hard to call. Deletions cut 0 bases from V and 0 bases from J, with 2 bases between. Germline values: CDR1 MGHDK, CDR2 SYGVNS. CDR3 length: 13 amino acids. The CDR3 sequence: CASSEYANYGYTF. The CDR3 DNA reads as TGTGCCAGCAGTGAATACGCTAACTATGGCTACACCTTC.

The chain is built from TRBV7-8 and TRBJ2-7; 8 bases agree with TRBD1. CDR3 size: 17 residues. CDR1 is SGHVS, CDR2 FQNEAQ, per germline. V trimming: 3 bases; J trimming: 0 bases; junction bases outside the gene matches: 10. Written as DNA, the CDR3 is TGTGCCAGCAGCTTGGTAGGGACAGGCTTTAGCTCCTACGAGCAGTACTTC. Amino acids: CASSLVGTGFSSYEQYF.

V is TRBV9 and J is TRBJ2-3, with D maybe TRBD1 (6 bases). Germline V gene lookup returns CDR1 SGDLS and CDR2 YYNGEE. The CDR3 contains 16 residues. Between the trimmed V and J ends, which lost 4 bases and 1 base, there was a span of 16 bases. The CDR3 spells CASSLGQQGGTDTQYF. CDR3 in DNA: TGTGCCAGCAGCTTAGGTCAACAGGGAGGCACAGATACGCAGTATTTT.

The chain uses TRBV5-1 and TRBJ1-1, with a weak D call TRBD1 (6 bases). V was pared by 0 bases and J by 0 bases, with 9 bases between. The length of the CDR3 is 15 residues. Germline V lookup: CDR1 SGHRS, CDR2 YFSETQ. The CDR3 DNA follows: TGCGCCAGCAGCTTGGAGGACAGCCTGAACACTGAAGCTTTCTTT. Amino acid sequence: CASSLEDSLNTEAFF. Drawing the rest from reference TRBV5-1 and TRBJ1-1, the complete variable domain is KAGVTQTPRYLIKTRGQQVTLSCSPISGHRSVSWYQQTPGQGLQFLFEYFSETQRNKGNFPGRFSGRQFSNSRSEMNVSTLELGDSALYLCASSLEDSLNTEAFFGQGTRLTVV.

J is TRBJ2-7 and V is TRBV7-3; D is perhaps TRBD2 (5 bases). Trimming took 3 bases from V and 4 from J, leaving 22 bases between them. CDR3 length: 17 residues. The germline V gene has CDR1 SGHTA and CDR2 FQGTGA. The CDR3 nucleotides read TGTGCCAGCAGCTTTGCCCCCCTTCCGGGAATAGCTTACGAGCAGTACTTC. It yields the protein CASSFAPLPGIAYEQYF.

The rearrangement uses TRBV12-5 and TRBJ1-1; D may be TRBD1 (5 bases). The ends were cut back, 3 bases at V and 3 bases at J, with 17 bases in the middle. The CDR3 has 16 amino acids. Germline V gene data show CDR1 as LGHNT and CDR2 as FRNRAP. In DNA, the CDR3 is TGTGCTAGTGGTTTCGGAAGTGAGGGGAGGGACACTGAAGCTTTCTTT. Translation gives CASGFGSEGRDTEAFF.

The chain links TRBV6-5 to TRBJ1-2; tentative D call: TRBD1 (5 bases). CDR1 MNHEY and CDR2 SVGAGI come from the germline V gene. This CDR3 comprises 13 residues. Between the trimmed V and J ends, which lost 10 bases and 8 bases, there was a span of 20 bases. DNA for the CDR3: TGTGCCAACCACGGACGGCGGGGCGGCGGCTACACCTTC. It yields the protein CANHGRRGGGYTF.

The rearrangement links TRBV2 to TRBJ2-1, with 12 nucleotides matching TRBD2. CDR1 is SNHLY and CDR2 is FYNNEI in the germline V gene. Unmatched junction bases numbered 8, after V lost 1 base and J lost 10 bases. This CDR3 has 16 amino acids. CDR3 residues: CASSEERLAGGQEQFF. The CDR3 DNA reads TGTGCCAGCAGTGAAGAGAGGCTAGCGGGGGGGCAGGAGCAGTTCTTC.

This CDR3 is CASSSPVSTAFQMNTEAFF. For the CDR3, the DNA is TGTGCCAGCAGCTCCCCCGTTAGTACAGCATTTCAAATGAACACTGAAGCTTTCTTT. The V and J genes are TRBV7-9 and TRBJ1-1; D gene ambiguous. Germline lookup yields CDR1 SEHNR and CDR2 FQNEAQ (reference sequence). CDR3 length equals 19 residues. V shed 4 bases and J shed 0 bases, with 24 bases lying between them.

There are a few counts of this clone. The chain joins TRBV19 to TRBJ2-3; possibly TRBD1 for D (5 bases). V was pared by 5 bases and J by 2 bases, with 14 bases between. This CDR3 region has 15 residues. Germline values: CDR1 LNHDA, CDR2 SQIVND (reference sequence). In DNA, the CDR3 is TGTGCCAGTAGTGGCTCTCAGGGTTACACAGATACGCAGTATTTT. The encoded protein is CASSGSQGYTDTQYF.

J is TRBJ2-4 and V is TRBV19, with a weak D call TRBD1 (6 bases). Germline lookup yields CDR1 LNHDA and CDR2 SQIVND (reference sequence). V gave up 4 bases and J gave up 0 bases, with 10 bases separating them. The CDR3 totals 15 residues. The CDR3 here is CASSTQGTAKNIQYF. The DNA of the CDR3 is TGTGCCAGTAGTACGCAGGGGACAGCCAAAAACATTCAGTACTTC.

This chain links TRBV5-4 with TRBJ2-7; 9 positions match TRBD2. V shed 5 bases, J shed 3 bases, and the junction held 18 bases outside the gene matches. Germline V gives CDR1 SGHNT, CDR2 YYREEE (reference sequence). The CDR3 is made up of 18 amino acids. The CDR3 loop is CASSFGAGPVAGVYEQYF. CDR3 DNA sequence: TGTGCCAGCAGTTTTGGGGCCGGTCCGGTAGCGGGGGTCTACGAGCAGTACTTC.

This clone occurred a few times. The rearrangement joins TRBV20-1 to TRBJ2-1, with 9 nucleotides matching TRBD2. Looked up from germline, CDR1 is DFQATT and CDR2 is SNEGSKA (reference sequence). The V segment lost 3 bases and the J segment 6 bases; nucleotides outside the gene matches: 12. The CDR3 has 16 residues. CDR3 DNA: TGCAGTGCTAGTCCCAGGCTAGCGGGGTCATTCAATGAGCAGTTCTTC. Translation: CSASPRLAGSFNEQFF.

This clone showed up just once. The chain couples TRBV28 to TRBJ2-5; D is ambiguous. CDR1 MDHEN and CDR2 SYDVKM come from the germline V gene. The CDR3 has 15 residues. The ends were cut back, 4 bases at V and 2 bases at J, with 14 bases in the middle. CDR3 DNA: TGTGCCAGCAGTTCCCCTGAGAGGCTTCAAGAGACCCAGTACTTC. It encodes CASSSPERLQETQYF.

This chain uses TRBV7-2 with TRBJ2-6; 7 bases fit TRBD1. This CDR3 is built from 15 residues. CDR1 and CDR2 from the germline V gene are SGHTA and FQGNSA. The V and J ends lost 6 bases and 2 bases, in that order; junction bases with no gene match: 4. The CDR3 spells CASRKDRAGANVLTF. Written as DNA, the CDR3 is TGTGCCAGCAGAAAAGACAGGGCTGGGGCCAACGTCCTGACTTTC.

This clone appeared once. The J gene is TRBJ2-2, the V gene TRBV18, with 10 bases aligning to TRBD2. Trimming cost V 3 bases and J 6 bases; bases outside gene matches: 7. CDR1 and CDR2 (germline): KGHSH, LQKENI. There are 16 residues in the CDR3. In nucleotides, the CDR3 is TGTGCCAGCTCACCGCTTAGCGGGGGGACCGCCGGGGAGCTGTTTTTT. This translates into CASSPLSGGTAGELFF. The full variable domain, its missing parts supplied by reference TRBV18 and TRBJ2-2, is NAGVMQNPRHLVRRRGQEARLRCSPMKGHSHVYWYRQLPEEGLKFMVYLQKENIIDESGMPKERFSAEFPKEGPSILRIQQVVRGDSAAYFCASSPLSGGTAGELFFGEGSRLTVL.

The J gene is TRBJ2-7, the V gene TRBV10-2; D is possibly TRBD2 (7 bases). Between the trimmed V and J ends, which lost 8 bases and 3 bases, there was a span of 11 bases. Germline V gene sequence: CDR1 WSHSY, CDR2 SAAADI. The CDR3 loop spans 12 amino acids. CDR3 DNA: TGCGCCAGCGAGGGGGGGGGCTACGAGCAGTACTTC. Its protein is CASEGGGYEQYF.

The chain carries TRBV19 and TRBJ1-2, with 7 bases lining up with TRBD1. V shed 7 bases and J 0 bases; nucleotides not matched to a gene: 5. Germline V gene lookup returns CDR1 LNHDA and CDR2 SQIVND (reference sequence). This CDR3 comprises 14 residues. CDR3 residues: CASTQGQTNYGYTF. CDR3 nucleotide sequence: TGTGCCAGTACCCAGGGACAGACTAACTATGGCTACACCTTC.

The chain links TRBV14 to TRBJ2-3; no firm D call. From germline, CDR1 is SGHDN and CDR2 FVKESK. The CDR3 contains 13 residues. Trimming pared 0 bases from V and 5 bases from J, leaving 6 bases between. The CDR3 spells CASSQDRIDTQYF. In DNA, the CDR3 is TGTGCCAGCAGCCAAGATAGAATAGATACGCAGTATTTT.

This chain uses TRBV4-2 with TRBJ1-6; TRBD1 matches 7 bases. Trimming took 1 base from V and 6 from J; bases not matched to a gene: 6. Germline CDR1 is LGHNA and CDR2 is YNFKEQ. This CDR3 is 16 amino acids long. As DNA, the CDR3 is TGTGCCAGCAGCCAAGGGTTGGGACAGAGTAATTCACCCCTCCACTTT. Protein product: CASSQGLGQSNSPLHF.